A selection of T cell receptor beta chains follows, all from one sample in a study of T cell responses to AZD1222 COVID-19 vaccine. The assay was immunoSEQ multiplex PCR, and TCRdb's table has in-frame clones only and misses some. The sample holds 150,000 to 200,000 clones; approximately 92% are singletons and the top ten take about 1%. This specimen consisted of peripheral blood, obtained 28 days after the second dose of the MenACWY control vaccine. The receptors were sampled from an adult who received the MenACWY meningococcal vaccine as a control. CDR3s include the opening cysteine and the closing phenylalanine or tryptophan. The order of the fields is J gene, V gene, clone size, D gene, CDR3 protein, CDR3 DNA. A D gene is named only where the DNA matches it firmly. The size entry is marked missing in some rows and otherwise reads once, few, many or a size class.

TRBJ2-1,TRBV19,.,.,CASSMEQSSYNEQFF,TGTGCCAGTAGTATGGAACAGAGCTCCTACAATGAGCAGTTCTTC
TRBJ1-6,TRBV6-5,.,TRBD1,CASSYRTGDSPLHF,TGTGCCAGCAGTTACAGGACAGGAGATTCACCCCTCCACTTT
TRBJ1-2,TRBV29-1,once,.,CSVLDSPYGYTF,TGCAGCGTTCTTGACAGCCCCTATGGCTACACCTTC
TRBJ2-2,TRBV16,.,.,CASSPLQVNTGELFF,TGTGCCAGCAGCCCCTTACAGGTGAACACCGGGGAGCTGTTTTTT
TRBJ1-1,TRBV18,.,.,CASSPSQNTEAFF,TGTGCCAGCTCACCTAGCCAGAACACTGAAGCTTTCTTT
TRBJ2-3,TRBV15,.,.,CATSASGRANADTQYF,TGTGCCACCAGCGCCTCAGGACGGGCAAACGCAGATACGCAGTATTTT
TRBJ1-1,TRBV19,.,.,CATVGVGGSNTEAFF,TGCGCCACAGTTGGGGTGGGGGGATCGAACACTGAAGCTTTCTTT
TRBJ1-3,TRBV30,.,.,CAWSAQPGNTIYF,TGTGCCTGGAGTGCCCAACCTGGAAACACCATATATTTT
TRBJ2-1,TRBV19,.,.,CASMVVRGSYNEQFF,TGTGCCAGTATGGTAGTGAGGGGCTCCTACAATGAGCAGTTCTTC
TRBJ1-1,TRBV6-6,.,TRBD1,CASRRGQNNAEAFF,TGTGCCAGCCGTAGGGGACAGAATAACGCTGAAGCTTTCTTT
TRBJ1-2,TRBV7-2,.,TRBD1,CASSSTGGGWGYTF,TGTGCCAGCAGCTCCACAGGGGGTGGGTGGGGCTACACCTTC
TRBJ2-7,TRBV15,.,.,CATSRDGGTYEQYF,TGTGCCACCAGCAGAGATGGCGGGACCTACGAGCAGTACTTC
TRBJ2-1,TRBV5-4,.,.,CASIAAGGQSYNEQFF,TGTGCCAGCATCGCCGCCGGGGGCCAGTCCTACAATGAGCAGTTCTTC
TRBJ2-7,TRBV27,.,.,CASSFFGRVRSYEQYF,TGTGCCAGCAGTTTTTTCGGGAGAGTACGCTCCTACGAGCAGTACTTC